This TCR beta chain was sequenced in a study of cytomegalovirus exposure and HLA in healthy donors. Study findings and constraints: The authors confirmed in vitro that a few CMV-associated chains were specific for CMV antigens. Most subjects had HLA-A and HLA-B alleles reportedly predicted accurately by TCR beta sequences. Being productive about 87% or about 30% of the time was typical of most TCR beta V segments in an earlier analysis.

Nominally healthy donors were sampled, though unrecorded immune exposures were likely. A word on this clone: Its antigen is currently unknown.

The PCR used 60 Vbeta and 13 Jbeta primers. Sequencing was performed with immunoSEQ multiplex PCR; in TCRdb, only in-frame clones are kept and a portion is missing. The sample shows 90,000 to 140,000 clones, over 70% of them seen only once. This CDR3 comprises 13 residues. After removal of 7 bases from V and 6 bases from J, the junction contained 2 bases not matched to a gene. CDR1 is MNHNY, CDR2 SVGAGI, per germline (reference sequence). The chain combines TRBV6-6 with TRBJ2-2, with TRBD1 identical over 10 bases. What was sequenced was PBMCs. This TCR was recovered from a woman between 35 and 50 years old in good health and CMV-seropositive. The CDR3 loop is CASKTGGSGELFF. The CDR3 bases are TGTGCCAGCAAGACAGGGGGCTCCGGGGAGCTGTTTTTT.